This passage covers 10 T cell receptor beta chains from one sample sequenced in a study of blood T cell repertoires in COVID-19. The assay was immunoSEQ multiplex PCR, and TCRdb's table has in-frame clones only and misses some. The table shows 470,000 or so clones, with 70% to 90% occurring only once. Sequenced: peripheral blood. All receptors derive from a human donor in a cohort sampled during active COVID-19.

The chain combines TRBV6-5 with TRBJ1-5, with no clear D. The CDR3 consists of 12 residues. V was shortened by 7 bases and J by 3 bases, with 7 bases between the two germline ends. Germline assignment: CDR1 MNHEY and CDR2 SVGAGI. CDR3 nucleotides: TGTGCCAGCATGCGGCACAATCAGCCCCAGCATTTT. This encodes CASMRHNQPQHF.

Comment on this clone: This same CDR3 is encoded by further DNA sequences in the sample. The chain joins TRBV2 to TRBJ1-1; TRBD1 aligns across 7 bases. This CDR3 contains 13 residues. J was trimmed by 0 bases and V by 5 bases; bases with no gene match: 0. CDR1 SNHLY and CDR2 FYNNEI come from the germline V gene. The CDR3 region has the DNA TGTGCCAGCAGTAGGGGGCTGAACACTGAAGCTTTCTTT. It specifies CASSRGLNTEAFF.

V and J are TRBV6-5 and TRBJ1-2; 7 bases align to TRBD1. The CDR3 is 14 amino acids. Germline loops: CDR1 MNHEY, CDR2 SVGAGI. The V gene end was trimmed by 0 bases and the J gene end by 4 bases; junction bases not matched to a gene: 2. CDR3 residues: CASSYSQGIYGYTF. Written as DNA, the CDR3 is TGTGCCAGCAGTTACTCACAGGGGATCTATGGCTACACCTTC.

The V gene is TRBV28, the J gene TRBJ2-3; perhaps TRBD1 as D (6 bases). The CDR3 loop spans 14 amino acids. The V and J ends lost 5 bases and 4 bases respectively, with 13 bases between them. Germline V lookup: CDR1 MDHEN, CDR2 SYDVKM. The DNA of the CDR3 is TGTGCCAGCAGTCCGTTCAGGGGATCAGATACGCAGTATTTT. This codes for CASSPFRGSDTQYF.

The table lists this clone with a count of one. This sequence joins TRBV6-4 and TRBJ2-1, with D tentatively TRBD1 (6 bases). V was trimmed by 7 bases and J by 4 bases, leaving 14 bases between them. CDR3 length: 14 amino acids. CDR1 and CDR2 from the germline V gene are MRHNA and SNTAGT. The CDR3 DNA follows: TGTGCCAGCACCCACCCCCAGGGGTACAATGAGCAGTTCTTC. This gives the protein CASTHPQGYNEQFF.

This clone came up a few times. The gene calls are TRBV30 and TRBJ1-2; 7 bases agree with TRBD1. The length of the CDR3 is 13 residues. Germline-derived CDR1 and CDR2 are GTSNPN and SVGIG (reference sequence). Trimming at V came to 0 bases and at J to 7 bases, leaving 5 bases not matched to a gene. CDR3 sequence reads: CAWSVTGATGYTF. CDR3 sequence (DNA): TGTGCCTGGAGTGTTACAGGGGCTACTGGCTACACCTTC.

V is TRBV6-5 and J is TRBJ2-7; a possible D gene is TRBD1 (6 bases). The CDR3 has 15 amino acids. The V end lost 0 bases, the J end lost 1 base, and 10 bases lay between the germline ends. Germline CDR1 reads MNHEY; CDR2 reads SVGAGI. CDR3 bases: TGTGCCAGCAGTTACTCGGTACAGGGTTCCTACGAGCAGTACTTC. Translated, it gives CASSYSVQGSYEQYF.

The chain combines TRBV24-1 with TRBJ2-1; TRBD2 might be the D (6 bases). The CDR3 has 14 amino acids. V gave up 3 bases and J gave up 8 bases, with 13 bases separating them. The germline V gene encodes CDR1 KGHDR and CDR2 SFDVKD. CDR3 amino acids: CATSDTGVGDEQFF. The CDR3 DNA reads as TGTGCCACCAGTGATACGGGAGTCGGGGATGAGCAGTTCTTC.

The chain is built from TRBV10-3 and TRBJ1-1; perhaps TRBD1 as D (6 bases). CDR1 is ENHRY and CDR2 is SYGVKD in the germline V gene. The CDR3 has 14 residues. V lost 11 bases and J lost 1, with 17 bases in between. DNA of the CDR3: TGTGCCTCAGGGGAGGGGCGCTCGAACACTGAAGCTTTCTTT. This translates into CASGEGRSNTEAFF.

The chain couples TRBV19 to TRBJ1-1; D gene ambiguous. The germline V gene encodes CDR1 LNHDA and CDR2 SQIVND (reference sequence). Between the trimmed V and J ends, which lost 4 bases and 1 base, there was a span of 7 bases. The CDR3 extends over 13 amino acids. This CDR3 reads CASSTQTNTEAFF. In DNA, the CDR3 is TGTGCCAGTAGTACACAGACGAACACTGAAGCTTTCTTT.